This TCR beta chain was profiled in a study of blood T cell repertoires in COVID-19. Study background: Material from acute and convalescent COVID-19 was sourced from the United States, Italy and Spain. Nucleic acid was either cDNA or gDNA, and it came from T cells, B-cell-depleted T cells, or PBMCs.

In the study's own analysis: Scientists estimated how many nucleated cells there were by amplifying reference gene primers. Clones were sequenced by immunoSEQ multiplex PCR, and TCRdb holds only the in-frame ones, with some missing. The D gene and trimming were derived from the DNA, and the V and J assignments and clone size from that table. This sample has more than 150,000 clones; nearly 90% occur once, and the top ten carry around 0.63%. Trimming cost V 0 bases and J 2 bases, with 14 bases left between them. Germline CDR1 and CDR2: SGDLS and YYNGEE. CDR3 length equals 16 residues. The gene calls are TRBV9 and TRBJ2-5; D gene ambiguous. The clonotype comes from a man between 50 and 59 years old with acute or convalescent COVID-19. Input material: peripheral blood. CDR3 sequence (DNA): TGTGCCAGCAGCGTAGGAACAGACAAACCTCAAGAGACCCAGTACTTC. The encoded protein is CASSVGTDKPQETQYF.